The present T cell receptor (beta chain) was sequenced within a study of siplizumab effects on memory and regulatory T cells. Study conclusions and caveats: Mapping to unstimulated subsets was achieved for only a minor fraction of alloreactive clones.

Note on this clone: The antigen is unknown.

Sequenced by immunoSEQ multiplex PCR; TCRdb stores in-frame clones only, minus some. The repertoire holds some 7,200 clones, with 65% to 70% as singletons. The CDR3 loop spans 15 amino acids. With 1 base clipped from V and 8 bases from J, the junction kept 8 bases outside the gene matches. CDR1 SGHNT and CDR2 YENEEA come from the germline V gene. The chain recombines TRBV11-3 with TRBJ2-4, with 7 bases matching TRBD1. The receptor was isolated from a human donor in good health. Material: effector memory CD8+ T cells sorted from blood. The sample's subset: unstimulated CD8+ effector memory T cells. CDR3 nucleotides: TGTGCCAGCAGCTTAGCGCGAGGGGGCCGTGACATTCAGTACTTC. Translating it yields CASSLARGGRDIQYF.